Listed here is a single TCR beta chain. Which antigen it targets is not known. Nothing much larger sits one base from this clone, and base qualities are not available. This sample is part of a study of CD8+ T cells in alopecia areata (dated by TCRdb to the late 2010s). About the full investigation: The treated patients, all with moderate-to-severe alopecia areata, were enrolled in an open-label pilot trial of oral tofacitinib given at 5 to 10 mg twice daily. Tofacitinib was administered for 6 to 18 months, and 6 months of follow-up off drug were then conducted to assess delayed response and recurrence. Biopsies were taken from tofacitinib-treated patients at baseline and again at 4 and 24 weeks into treatment, and several of those patients also had a later scalp biopsy. Amplification of TCRbeta CDR3 regions was done by immunoSEQ multiplex PCR using 35 Vbeta forward primers and 13 Jbeta reverse primers. RNA came from the PAXgene miRNA kit for fixed scalp, the miRNeasy kit for PBMCs, and the RNeasy kit for mouse skin. In both human patients and the C3H/HeJ mouse model, the study applied high-throughput TCRbeta sequencing to look at T cell clonal expansion in alopecia areata. Scalp clonality was compared across normal scalp (n=4), patchy alopecia areata scalp (n=8), and alopecia totalis/universalis scalp (n=8). In humans, TCRbeta sequencing was performed on scalp tissue and on sorted CD4+ and CD8+ peripheral blood T cells from healthy controls and from patients with patchy or totalis/universalis alopecia areata.

Trimming takes 2 bases from V and 5 bases from J, and the germline ends sit 15 bases apart. The CDR3 runs 15 amino acids, cysteine and phenylalanine included. The entry retains the CDR3 DNA only, 45 bases that are in frame from base 1. Looking up the germline V gene yields CDR1 MGHDK and CDR2 SYGVNS. The library was generated by the immunoSEQ multiplex PCR assay. To provide template for TCR sequencing, every sample had RNA extracted and reverse transcribed into cDNA. SuperScript III was used to make first-strand cDNA, primed with a 2:1 mix of oligo-dT and random hexamers. A synthetic immune receptor repertoire was used to gauge amplification bias, and whatever bias remained was removed computationally. The authors processed their data as follows. Raw reads were preprocessed to remove errors, and CDR3 was defined according to IMGT conventions as the region from the conserved cysteine to phenylalanine. Clonality was computed as 1 minus the Shannon entropy, with the entropy normalized by log2 of the number of productive unique TCRs. Scalp TCRbeta sequences were cross-referenced with sorted blood CD4 and CD8 repertoires so that the CD4 or CD8 identity of scalp clones could be inferred. The immuneACCESS repertoire file appears here via TCRdb, limited to in-frame rearrangements. These files lack a portion of the clones; in checked studies, under half of the deficit traces to unresolved V genes, and the cause of the others is not known. The DNA gave D and trimming, while V, J and clone size come from that table. For this sample there are about 150,000 clones; around 58% appear just once. About 6% of the sample is held by the ten biggest clonotypes.

Study-wide conclusions, independent of this receptor: Shared TCR sequences between patients were less evident than in mice, which may be partly attributable to HLA diversity in the patient population. Compared with normal scalp, lesional scalp, particularly in alopecia totalis/universalis, had higher clonality and more expanded CD8+ clones, which suggests antigenic drive. Resident alphabeta T cells in normal human skin are also sequenced, complicating scalp TCR repertoire analysis, unlike mouse skin dominated by gammadelta T cells.

Reading the label with the study, this specimen's time point is: baseline before oral tofacitinib. From alopecia areata patients, peripheral blood was collected along with lesional scalp punch biopsies. PBMCs were separated by density centrifugation and stained for CD3, CD4 and CD8, after which CD4+ and CD8+ T cells were sorted on a FACSAria. This TCR was sampled from a human donor with alopecia areata. The receptor chain draws on TRBV25-1 and TRBJ2-5; possibly the D gene is TRBD2, per 6 matching bases. The specimen was CD4+ T cells sorted from blood, collected at week 0. This receptor has the CDR3 CASSEEGPAGETQYF. The sequence in DNA is TGTGCCAGCAGTGAAGAAGGGCCTGCGGGGGAGACCCAGTACTTC.